The 21 T cell receptor beta chains in this list originate from one sample, sequenced in a study of graft-versus-host responses after intestinal transplantation. Measured with immunoSEQ multiplex PCR; TCRdb has only the in-frame clones, and not every one. Of about 47,000 clones in the sample, approximately 95% were seen once. Which antigens these TCRs recognize remains unknown. Sequenced here: unstimulated CD8+ T cells sorted from spleen or lymph node cells, sampled before transplant. The source is a human donor who was the organ donor for an intestinal transplant.

This clone showed up just once. This chain connects TRBV4-3 to TRBJ2-7, with D possibly matching TRBD1 (6 bases). Germline-derived CDR1 and CDR2 are LGHNA and YSLEER. The CDR3 runs 16 residues. V was clipped by 0 bases and J by 4 bases, with 16 bases between them. CDR3 DNA sequence: TGCGCCAGCAGCCAAGATCGCTTCGGGACAAGTTACGAGCAGTACTTC. This encodes CASSQDRFGTSYEQYF.

The chain carries TRBV7-9 and TRBJ2-7, with a possible D match to TRBD1 (5 bases). The CDR3 loop spans 13 amino acids. V was cut by 8 bases and J by 1 base, with 12 bases left in between. Germline V gives CDR1 SEHNR, CDR2 FQNEAQ (reference sequence). The CDR3 DNA reads TGTGCCAGCGGGGCAGAGGCGTCCTACGAGCAGTACTTC. The encoded protein is CASGAEASYEQYF.

This chain links TRBV5-6 with TRBJ2-5; 11 bases map to TRBD2. Germline values: CDR1 SGHDT, CDR2 YYEEEE. The CDR3 runs 15 residues. V shed 2 bases and J 5 bases; nucleotides not matched to a gene: 5. The CDR3 loop reads CASSFGTSGTETQYF. The CDR3 DNA sequence: TGTGCCAGCAGCTTTGGGACTAGCGGTACCGAGACCCAGTACTTC. The full variable domain, in which reference TRBV5-6 and TRBJ2-5 provide the parts outside the CDR3, is DAGVTQSPTHLIKTRGQQVTLRCSPKSGHDTVSWYQQALGQGPQFIFQYYEEEERQRGNFPDRFSGHQFPNYSSELNVNALLLGDSALYLCASSFGTSGTETQYFGPGTRLLVL.

The gene calls are TRBV10-3 and TRBJ2-7; D is undetermined. V lost 3 bases and J lost 6, with 12 bases in between. The germline gives CDR1 ENHRY, CDR2 SYGVKD. This CDR3 is 13 amino acids long. CDR3 nucleotide sequence: TGTGCCATCAGTGATGGTCAGGTCCCCGAGCAGTACTTC. It is translated as CAISDGQVPEQYF.

V is TRBV7-6 and J is TRBJ1-2, with D maybe TRBD1 (5 bases). Trimming cost V 7 bases and J 6 bases, with 15 bases left between them. Germline V gene data show CDR1 as SGHVS and CDR2 as FNYEAQ. CDR3 length equals 13 residues. This CDR3 is CASTKQAVDGYTF. DNA for the CDR3: TGTGCCAGCACCAAACAGGCCGTCGATGGCTACACCTTC.

The V gene is TRBV7-6, the J gene TRBJ2-4; perhaps D is TRBD1 or TRBD2 (5 bases each). The CDR3 is 19 amino acids. Deletions cut 0 bases from V and 0 bases from J, with 18 bases between. CDR1 and CDR2 (germline): SGHVS, FNYEAQ. CDR3 in amino acids: CASSLAPGQAVIAKNIQYF. In DNA, the CDR3 is TGTGCCAGCAGCTTAGCGCCGGGGCAGGCCGTGATAGCCAAAAACATTCAGTACTTC.

The chain recombines TRBV7-6 with TRBJ2-1; 7 bases agree with TRBD1. Germline assignment: CDR1 SGHVS and CDR2 FNYEAQ. Unmatched junction bases numbered 8, after V lost 0 bases and J lost 3 bases. The length of the CDR3 is 17 residues. The CDR3 loop is CASSLAFGQEIYNEQFF. The CDR3 region has the DNA TGTGCCAGCAGCTTAGCGTTCGGACAGGAGATCTACAATGAGCAGTTCTTC.

The V gene is TRBV7-9, the J gene TRBJ2-5; no definite D call. CDR1 and CDR2 from the germline V gene are SEHNR and FQNEAQ (reference sequence). V lost 7 bases and J lost 3, with 21 bases in between. CDR3 length equals 16 residues. The CDR3 sequence is CASIRKSGGAEETQYF. CDR3 DNA: TGTGCCAGCATCCGTAAATCCGGTGGCGCTGAAGAGACCCAGTACTTC.

The chain uses TRBV7-6 and TRBJ2-1, with 11 positions matching TRBD1. The CDR3 consists of 17 residues. V was pared by 5 bases and J by 2 bases, with 8 bases of the junction left unmatched. CDR1 is SGHVS and CDR2 is FNYEAQ in the germline V gene. The CDR3 region is CASSQVPGQGAYNEQFF. The CDR3 nucleotides read TGTGCCAGCAGCCAAGTACCGGGACAGGGGGCCTACAATGAGCAGTTCTTC.

The chain has TRBV30 and TRBJ2-7; 7 bases map to TRBD2. V dropped 2 bases and J dropped 7; count of bases not matched to a gene: 5. The CDR3 contains 12 residues. The germline V gene has CDR1 GTSNPN and CDR2 SVGIG (reference sequence). The CDR3 DNA is TGTGCCTGGAGTATTGATAGCGGGGAGCAGTACTTC. This gives the protein CAWSIDSGEQYF.

The chain couples TRBV28 to TRBJ2-7; D is unresolved. V was clipped by 1 base and J by 3 bases, with 19 bases between them. CDR1 is MDHEN and CDR2 is SYDVKM in the germline V gene. This CDR3 contains 17 residues. The CDR3 spells CASSLLQTAPSDYEQYF. DNA of the CDR3: TGTGCCAGCAGTTTATTGCAGACCGCGCCGTCAGACTACGAGCAGTACTTC. Full variable domain (missing parts from reference TRBV28 and TRBJ2-7): DVKVTQSSRYLVKRTGEKVFLECVQDMDHENMFWYRQDPGLGLRLIYFSYDVKMKEKGDIPEGYSVSREKKERFSLILESASTNQTSMYLCASSLLQTAPSDYEQYFGPGTRLTVT.

J is TRBJ1-2 and V is TRBV10-3, with TRBD1 matching 8 bases. The V gene's germline CDR1 is ENHRY and CDR2 SYGVKD. V dropped 0 bases and J dropped 6; count of bases not matched to a gene: 9. There are 16 residues in the CDR3. CDR3 loop: CAISESNILTGDGYTF. For the CDR3, the DNA is TGTGCCATCAGTGAGTCGAATATATTGACAGGGGATGGCTACACCTTC.

CDR3: CASSLSSQPQHF. CDR3 nucleotides: TGTGCCAGCAGTTTATCTAGCCAGCCCCAGCATTTT. The chain employs TRBV28 and TRBJ1-5; the D is unclear. Germline CDR1 and CDR2: MDHEN and SYDVKM. With 1 base removed from V and 7 bases from J, the gap between germline ends came to 5 bases. This CDR3 has 12 residues.

This chain links TRBV5-4 with TRBJ2-2; TRBD2 matches at 10 bases. The CDR3 is 15 amino acids. With V trimmed by 2 bases and J by 5 bases, 3 bases remained unmatched. Germline-derived CDR1 and CDR2 are SGHNT and YYREEE (reference sequence). The DNA of the CDR3 is TGTGCCAGCAGCTTAGCTAGCGGGGGTACCGGGGAGCTGTTTTTT. This encodes CASSLASGGTGELFF.

The V call is TRBV28, the J call TRBJ1-5, with 7 bases lining up with TRBD1. Looked up from germline, CDR1 is MDHEN and CDR2 is SYDVKM. The trim removed 3 bases at V and 0 bases at J, leaving 11 bases unmatched. CDR3 length: 18 residues. This CDR3 reads CASSFDREGVYSNQPQHF. CDR3 bases: TGTGCCAGCAGTTTCGACAGGGAAGGGGTATATAGCAATCAGCCCCAGCATTTT.

The CDR3 protein is CASSFPTGILADTQYF. As DNA, the CDR3 is TGTGCCAGCAGCTTCCCGACAGGAATTCTCGCAGATACGCAGTATTTT. The rearrangement links TRBV7-8 to TRBJ2-3; a weak D match, TRBD1 (6 bases). V lost 3 bases and J 4 bases, leaving 17 bases between the germline ends. CDR3 length: 16 residues. Germline V gene sequence: CDR1 SGHVS, CDR2 FQNEAQ.

CDR3 sequence reads: CASSTYYEQYF. The CDR3 region has the DNA TGTGCCAGCAGTACCTACTACGAGCAGTACTTC. This chain links TRBV28 with TRBJ2-7; D call uncertain. V lost 5 bases to trimming and J lost 3 bases, with 5 bases between them. CDR3 length: 11 residues. Germline V gene data show CDR1 as MDHEN and CDR2 as SYDVKM.

This chain links TRBV27 with TRBJ2-1, with TRBD2 matching over 12 bases. The CDR3 has 17 residues. Unmatched junction bases numbered 13, after V lost 5 bases and J lost 8 bases. In germline, CDR1 is MNHEY, CDR2 SMNVEV (reference sequence). CDR3 nucleotide sequence: TGTGCCAGCAGTGACCCGACTAGCGGGGGTCAAATGTATGAGCAGTTCTTC. It encodes CASSDPTSGGQMYEQFF.

This sequence joins TRBV25-1 and TRBJ2-7; maybe TRBD1 (6 bases). V was cut by 3 bases and J by 3 bases, with 12 bases left in between. The CDR3 sequence is 14 residues long. Germline loops: CDR1 MGHDK, CDR2 SYGVNS. CDR3 sequence (DNA): TGTGCCAGCAGTGAGGTTGGCAGGGGCTACGAGCAGTACTTC. Translated, it gives CASSEVGRGYEQYF.

This chain joins TRBV11-2 and TRBJ1-6; D possibly corresponds to TRBD1 (5 bases). The CDR3 is made up of 11 amino acids. V gave up 5 bases and J gave up 12 bases, with 8 bases separating them. CDR1 is SGHAT, CDR2 FQNNGV, per germline. CDR3 nucleotides: TGTGCCAGCAGCGGTGGGGGACCCCTCCACTTT. Amino acids: CASSGGGPLHF.

The V call is TRBV5-1, the J call TRBJ1-1, with a possible D match to TRBD1 (5 bases). Trimming took off 6 bases at V and 0 bases at J, with 9 bases between the two ends. From germline, CDR1 is SGHRS and CDR2 YFSETQ. The CDR3 is made up of 13 amino acids. CDR3 coding DNA: TGCGCCAGCACCAAGGGACTGAACACTGAAGCTTTCTTT. Translated, it gives CASTKGLNTEAFF.